This passage covers 4 T cell receptor beta chains from one sample sequenced in a study of T cells after somatic rescue of genetic block. Sequencing used immunoSEQ multiplex PCR; TCRdb keeps in-frame clones, though not all of them. The data contain tens of thousands of clones, approximately 90% of them singletons. Material for sequencing was peripheral blood mononuclear cells (PBMCs). Every receptor here comes from a woman under 30.

This clone was counted only a few times. V usage is TRBV6-4 and J usage is TRBJ1-2; D ambiguous. V lost 0 bases and J 0 bases, leaving 8 bases between the germline ends. The germline CDR1 and CDR2 sequences are MRHNA and SNTAGT. There are 15 residues in the CDR3. In DNA, the CDR3 is TGTGCCAGCAGTGACTCGGAGACCGCTAACTATGGCTACACCTTC. Translation gives CASSDSETANYGYTF.

J is TRBJ2-7 and V is TRBV15; 9 bases align to TRBD2. The CDR3 totals 16 residues. V was clipped by 1 base and J by 0 bases; unmatched bases: 4. The germline CDR1 and CDR2 sequences are LNHNV and YYDKDF (reference sequence). The CDR3 loop reads CATSRGGSGSSYEQYF. The CDR3 region has the DNA TGTGCCACCAGCAGAGGGGGTAGCGGGAGCTCCTACGAGCAGTACTTC.

This chain uses TRBV27 with TRBJ2-7; tentative D call: TRBD1 (6 bases). There are 14 residues in the CDR3. Trimming pared 7 bases from V and 1 base from J, leaving 14 bases between. The germline CDR1 and CDR2 sequences are MNHEY and SMNVEV (reference sequence). In nucleotides, the CDR3 is TGTGCCAGCAACCGTGGGGGCGCTTCCTACGAGCAGTACTTC. It codes for CASNRGGASYEQYF.

The chain employs TRBV18 and TRBJ2-7; D remains unclear. Germline values: CDR1 KGHSH, CDR2 LQKENI. The CDR3 sequence is 11 residues long. With 6 bases removed from V and 5 bases from J, the gap between germline ends came to 8 bases. CDR3 nucleotides: TGTGCCAGCTCTCAAAGGGACGAGCAGTACTTC. Protein product: CASSQRDEQYF.